This T cell receptor beta chain is drawn from a study of beta chain features in type 1 diabetes. The study's findings and limits: The study notes PCR might favor shorter templates equally in patients and controls. Patients with type 1 diabetes showed fewer VDJ junction insertions and more deletions. In every one of the four CD4+ subsets, TCRB CDR3s were moderately but significantly shorter in Type 1 diabetes patients. The similarity of naive, central memory and Treg TCRB repertoires appeared greater among patients than among healthy donors.

The V gene lost 5 bases and the J gene lost 6 bases, with 11 bases spanning the gap. This CDR3 has 13 amino acids. Per germline, CDR1 LNHDA and CDR2 SQIVND (reference sequence). This clone appeared a few times. Its antigen is undetermined. Reverse transcribing all isolated RNA meant expressed TCRB transcripts were sequenced. Measured with immunoSEQ multiplex PCR; TCRdb has only the in-frame clones, and not every one. The sample holds 450,000 to 600,000 clones, around 30% seen once. The chain employs TRBV19 and TRBJ1-5, with D tentatively TRBD1 (6 bases). The clonotype originates from a man younger than 35 in good health. Sequenced input: naive CD4+ T cells from blood. In DNA form, the CDR3 reads TGTGCCAGTAGTTCAGGGGTAAGTCAGCCCCAGCATTTT. Translating it yields CASSSGVSQPQHF.